A selection of T cell receptor beta chains follows, all from one sample in a study of shared clonotypes between healthy human individuals. TCRdb keeps only in-frame clones here, not all; method: immunoSEQ multiplex PCR. Of around 510,000 clones listed, approximately 95% are singletons. The sample taken for sequencing was naive CD4+ T cells sorted from blood. Every receptor here comes from a woman in her twenties or thirties in good health. Each CDR3 is given without its conserved first and last residue.

v_gene	j_gene	CDR3aa
TRBV29-1	TRBJ2-1	STDEGEGGLEEEQF
TRBV7-9	TRBJ2-1	ASSPTSGRPSSYNEQF
TRBV5-1	TRBJ2-1	ASSRDPYNEQF
TRBV13	TRBJ2-4	ASSFEDRGKNIQY
TRBV9	TRBJ1-6	ASSPNMGVTNSPLH
TRBV11-2	TRBJ2-5	ASSQGGGLETQY
TRBV28	TRBJ2-5	ASSFGGAGETQY
TRBV5-1	TRBJ2-1	ASSRDSAYNEQF
TRBV27	TRBJ2-2	ASSLFPSGRANPGELF
TRBV5-1	TRBJ2-5	ASSFQDEETQY
TRBV18	TRBJ2-7	ASSHGTSGRATSYEQY
TRBV6-6	TRBJ2-7	ASSYMGDYEQY
TRBV7-2	TRBJ2-3	ASSLSGRLDTQY
TRBV5-1	TRBJ2-1	ASSFSRSSYNEQF
TRBV28	TRBJ1-2	ASSSNRGDST
TRBV6-1	TRBJ2-1	ASSEPGSLTNEQF
TRBV2	TRBJ2-2	ASRWELPGELF
TRBV27	TRBJ1-4	ASSLGNYEKLF
TRBV27	TRBJ1-5	ASSLGPGNQPQH
TRBV5-1	TRBJ2-7	ASRTRDSYEQY
TRBV30	TRBJ2-7	AWSAGVPYEQY
TRBV7-2	TRBJ2-5	ASTLTRRAPKEQY
TRBV11-2	TRBJ2-7	ASSPGTLPSEQY
TRBV5-1	TRBJ1-1	ASSLTLTEAF
TRBV7-6	TRBJ2-3	ASSLGSSGPLRDTQY
TRBV28	TRBJ2-3	ASSSLSGSTDTQY
TRBV29-1	TRBJ2-3	SVLPGLASDTQY
TRBV11-2	TRBJ2-1	ASSTTSGSSNNEQF
TRBV18	TRBJ2-1	ASSPRGVGYNEQF
TRBV6-5	TRBJ1-5	ASSARALQPQH
TRBV28	TRBJ2-1	ASSLSGSLLTYF
TRBV6-1	TRBJ1-1	ASSDRGVAF
TRBV11-2	TRBJ2-5	ASSLAVGSQETQY
TRBV20-1	TRBJ1-1	SAPDSLAF
TRBV19	TRBJ1-5	ASSTSKSWPQH
TRBV9	TRBJ2-7	ASSVGLAGGRSYEQY
TRBV6-5	TRBJ2-3	ASSLRVQDTQY
TRBV19	TRBJ1-4	ASRETGVKLF
TRBV29-1	TRBJ1-3	SVTRQSGNTIY
TRBV30	TRBJ1-5	AWSGGGGQPQH
TRBV28	TRBJ1-5	ASSFWGQPQH
TRBV20-1	TRBJ2-7	SASPREQY
TRBV4-1	TRBJ2-1	ASRPFYLSGSNGNEQF
TRBV29-1	TRBJ2-1	SGARGRAGNEQF
TRBV2	TRBJ2-7	ASRAEGHYEQY
TRBV19	TRBJ2-7	ASNGQGASEQY